These 32 T cell receptor beta chains were sequenced from one sample in a study of blood T cell repertoires in COVID-19. Some clones are missing from TCRdb's copy, which holds only in-frame ones; the method was immunoSEQ multiplex PCR. The sample contains fewer than 500,000 clones, 75% to 90% of which appear only once. Sequenced material: PBMCs or T cells enriched from blood (not recorded which). These receptors all come from a man younger than 40 who had recovered from COVID-19.

The rearrangement uses TRBV18 and TRBJ1-4; TRBD1 matches at 7 bases. The CDR3 sequence is 15 residues long. The V and J ends lost 3 bases and 8 bases, in that order; junction bases with no gene match: 9. From germline, CDR1 is KGHSH and CDR2 LQKENI. The CDR3 region has the DNA TGTGCCAGCTCACCTTTAGAGGGGGCGGAGGAAAAACTGTTTTTT. Translating it yields CASSPLEGAEEKLFF.

This chain links TRBV4-2 with TRBJ2-1; maybe TRBD2 (6 bases). Per the germline V gene, CDR1 is LGHNA and CDR2 is YNFKEQ. The CDR3 contains 15 residues. V was shortened by 0 bases and J by 9 bases, with 15 bases between the two germline ends. The CDR3 DNA sequence: TGTGCCAGCAGCCAAGATAGCGGACAACAGGCTGAGCAGTTCTTC. Translating gives CASSQDSGQQAEQFF.

The rearrangement links TRBV19 to TRBJ1-1; 7 bases line up with TRBD1. J lost 0 bases, V lost 6 bases, and 7 bases had no gene match. The germline CDR1 and CDR2 sequences are LNHDA and SQIVND (reference sequence). The CDR3 spans 15 residues. CDR3 amino acids: CASRPGDSMNTEAFF. The CDR3 bases are TGTGCCAGTAGGCCGGGGGACAGTATGAACACTGAAGCTTTCTTT.

The chain joins TRBV6-6 to TRBJ2-3; 11 bases are a match to TRBD2. This CDR3 has 19 residues. The trim removed 6 bases at V and 2 bases at J, leaving 16 bases unmatched. Germline lookup yields CDR1 MNHNY and CDR2 SVGAGI (reference sequence). CDR3 DNA: TGTGCCAGCAGCTCCACTAGCGGGAGCGGATGGTTGTCCACAGATACGCAGTATTTT. Protein sequence: CASSSTSGSGWLSTDTQYF.

The chain carries TRBV5-5 and TRBJ1-6; D is possibly TRBD1 (5 bases). CDR1 and CDR2 from the germline V gene are SGHKS and YYEKEE (reference sequence). V was clipped by 0 bases and J by 9 bases, with 13 bases between them. The CDR3 is 15 residues long. In DNA, the CDR3 is TGTGCCAGCAGCTTGGAGCAAGGACAACCTTCACCCCTCCACTTT. Its protein product is CASSLEQGQPSPLHF. The entire variable domain, with the rest obtained from reference TRBV5-5 and TRBJ1-6, is as follows: DAGVTQSPTHLIKTRGQQVTLRCSPISGHKSVSWYQQVLGQGPQFIFQYYEKEERGRGNFPDRFSARQFPNYSSELNVNALLLGDSALYLCASSLEQGQPSPLHFGNGTRLTVT.

This sequence joins TRBV7-2 and TRBJ2-5; 11 positions agree with TRBD2. This CDR3 spans 18 amino acids. Germline V gene data show CDR1 as SGHTA and CDR2 as FQGNSA. V shed 5 bases, J shed 5 bases, and the junction held 16 bases outside the gene matches. CDR3 in amino acids: CASSPAIAGGQAWETQYF. The CDR3 DNA sequence: TGTGCCAGCAGCCCGGCGATAGCGGGAGGGCAGGCGTGGGAGACCCAGTACTTC.

The chain links TRBV6-5 to TRBJ1-5; no definite D call. V lost 7 bases and J 2 bases, leaving 15 bases between the germline ends. From germline, CDR1 is MNHEY and CDR2 SVGAGI. The CDR3 runs 15 residues. CDR3 DNA sequence: TGTGCCAGCATACGCGCGGCCGGGGGCAATCAGCCCCAGCATTTT. This encodes CASIRAAGGNQPQHF.

This sequence joins TRBV7-2 and TRBJ1-2, with 7 bases that match TRBD1. There are 14 residues in the CDR3. V lost 1 base to trimming and J lost 4 bases; unmatched junction nucleotides: 3. In germline, CDR1 is SGHTA, CDR2 FQGNSA. The CDR3 sequence is CASSLGQGGYGYTF. The CDR3 DNA is TGTGCCAGCAGCTTAGGACAGGGCGGCTATGGCTACACCTTC.

This clone appeared a few times. J is TRBJ2-2 and V is TRBV7-9; D may be TRBD2 (5 bases). V lost 5 bases, J lost 2 bases, and 9 bases lay in between. This CDR3 is 14 amino acids long. Germline values: CDR1 SEHNR, CDR2 FQNEAQ (reference sequence). DNA of the CDR3: TGTGCCAGCAGCCCGGACTTAAACACCGGGGAGCTGTTTTTT. This codes for CASSPDLNTGELFF. The variable domain in full, with the rest retrieved from reference TRBV7-9 and TRBJ2-2, is DTGVSQNPRHKITKRGQNVTFRCDPISEHNRLYWYRQTLGQGPEFLTYFQNEAQLEKSRLLSDRFSAERPKGSFSTLEIQRTEQGDSAMYLCASSPDLNTGELFFGEGSRLTVL.

The V and J genes are TRBV7-9 and TRBJ1-1; D remains unclear. Germline CDR1 and CDR2: SEHNR and FQNEAQ (reference sequence). The V gene lost 1 base and the J gene lost 5 bases, with 8 bases spanning the gap. The CDR3 length is 13 residues. The CDR3 DNA reads as TGTGCCAGCAGCTTAGTTGCGGGGACTGAAGCTTTCTTT. It yields the protein CASSLVAGTEAFF.

To note about this clone: Other DNA sequences from this sample encode an identical CDR3 as well. The genes are TRBV5-1 and TRBJ2-7, with 9 bases aligning to TRBD1. J was trimmed by 4 bases and V by 5 bases; bases with no gene match: 1. Per germline, CDR1 SGHRS and CDR2 YFSETQ. CDR3 size: 12 residues. The CDR3 sequence is CASSGQGYEQYF. In nucleotides, the CDR3 is TGCGCCAGCAGTGGACAGGGGTACGAGCAGTACTTC. Looking up the rest from reference TRBV5-1 and TRBJ2-7 gives the full variable domain: KAGVTQTPRYLIKTRGQQVTLSCSPISGHRSVSWYQQTPGQGLQFLFEYFSETQRNKGNFPGRFSGRQFSNSRSEMNVSTLELGDSALYLCASSGQGYEQYFGPGTRLTVT.

CDR3 DNA: TGCAGCGCAGGGGTGAACACTGAAGCTTTCTTT. This encodes CSAGVNTEAFF. The chain links TRBV29-1 to TRBJ1-1, with D perhaps matching TRBD1 (6 bases). V was cut by 7 bases and J by 0 bases, with 6 bases left in between. Looked up from germline, CDR1 is SQVTM and CDR2 is ANQGSEA. There are 11 residues in the CDR3.

The genes are TRBV10-3 and TRBJ1-4; TRBD1 matches 9 bases. The CDR3 contains 17 residues. In germline, CDR1 is ENHRY, CDR2 SYGVKD. Trimming took 5 bases from V and 8 from J; bases not matched to a gene: 15. Here the CDR3 DNA reads TGTGCCATCAGTCAAAGATTAACCGGGACAGGGACCGAAAAACTGTTTTTT. This gives the protein CAISQRLTGTGTEKLFF.

The V call is TRBV5-4, the J call TRBJ2-7; 9 nucleotides line up with TRBD1. Germline CDR1 is SGHNT and CDR2 is YYREEE (reference sequence). The CDR3 spans 14 residues. V lost 6 bases, J lost 2 bases, and 6 bases stayed unmatched. The CDR3 loop reads CASKAGTGPYEQYF. The CDR3 DNA reads TGTGCCAGCAAGGCCGGGACAGGGCCCTACGAGCAGTACTTC. The variable domain in full, completed from reference TRBV5-4 and TRBJ2-7, reads ETGVTQSPTHLIKTRGQQVTLRCSSQSGHNTVSWYQQALGQGPQFIFQYYREEENGRGNFPPRFSGLQFPNYSSELNVNALELDDSALYLCASKAGTGPYEQYFGPGTRLTVT.

The rearrangement uses TRBV4-1 and TRBJ2-1, with TRBD2 matching over 13 bases. CDR1 MGHRA and CDR2 YSYEKL come from the germline V gene. The CDR3 has 19 amino acids. V shed 1 base and J 6 bases; nucleotides not matched to a gene: 12. Written as DNA, the CDR3 is TGCGCCAGCAGCCAAGGGTCCATACTAGCGGGAGGGCCGCTCAATGAGCAGTTCTTC. Translation gives CASSQGSILAGGPLNEQFF.

The rearrangement joins TRBV15 to TRBJ1-3, with D unresolved. The CDR3 covers 14 residues. Germline CDR1 reads LNHNV; CDR2 reads YYDKDF (reference sequence). Trimming took off 6 bases at V and 1 base at J, with 10 bases between the two ends. The CDR3 region is CATSLFSSGNTIYF. The CDR3 region has the DNA TGTGCCACCAGTTTGTTCTCTTCTGGAAACACCATATATTTT.

The CDR3 DNA is TGTGCCATCAGTCCTGAGGGGGGGGCTTCTGGAAACACCATATATTTT. It codes for CAISPEGGASGNTIYF. The chain joins TRBV10-3 to TRBJ1-3; D is perhaps TRBD1 (6 bases). Germline lookup yields CDR1 ENHRY and CDR2 SYGVKD. V was pared by 5 bases and J by 1 base, with 15 bases between. There are 16 residues in the CDR3.

This chain connects TRBV4-1 to TRBJ1-4; maybe TRBD1 (6 bases). The V gene lost 0 bases and the J gene lost 8 bases, with 13 bases spanning the gap. The CDR3 runs 15 residues. CDR1 and CDR2 (germline): MGHRA, YSYEKL. CDR3 nucleotides: TGCGCCAGCAGCCAAGACGGGACGGGGGGCGAAAAACTGTTTTTT. Translated, it gives CASSQDGTGGEKLFF.

V usage is TRBV7-3 and J usage is TRBJ2-1; 11 positions agree with TRBD2. V dropped 5 bases and J dropped 2; count of bases not matched to a gene: 5. This CDR3 contains 16 residues. Germline V CDR1 and CDR2: SGHTA, FQGTGA. The CDR3 DNA reads as TGTGCCAGCAGCCGGACGACTAGCGGGGCCTACAATGAGCAGTTCTTC. Protein sequence: CASSRTTSGAYNEQFF.

The rearrangement links TRBV9 to TRBJ2-5, with 11 bases identical to TRBD2. With V trimmed by 0 bases and J by 5 bases, 9 bases remained unmatched. CDR3 length: 17 amino acids. From germline, CDR1 is SGDLS and CDR2 YYNGEE. The CDR3, as DNA: TGTGCCAGCAGCGTAGGGGGACTAGCGGCCTCGGGGGAGACCCAGTACTTC. Residues: CASSVGGLAASGETQYF.

The chain is built from TRBV29-1 and TRBJ2-5, with 10 bases fitting TRBD1. Germline CDR1 reads SQVTM; CDR2 reads ANQGSEA. J was trimmed by 5 bases and V by 6 bases; bases with no gene match: 9. This CDR3 spans 14 amino acids. This chain's CDR3 is CSVERGQGTETQYF. The CDR3 region has the DNA TGCAGCGTGGAGCGGGGACAGGGGACGGAGACCCAGTACTTC.

The chain employs TRBV30 and TRBJ2-6, with D tentatively TRBD1 (6 bases). CDR1 and CDR2 from the germline V gene are GTSNPN and SVGIG (reference sequence). The CDR3 spans 14 residues. Trimming cost V 5 bases and J 0 bases, with 8 bases left between them. DNA of the CDR3: TGTGCCTGGGTGGACAGCTCTGGGGCCAACGTCCTGACTTTC. The encoded protein is CAWVDSSGANVLTF.

The rearrangement uses TRBV4-2 and TRBJ2-5; 7 bases fit TRBD1. With 2 bases clipped from V and 2 bases from J, the junction kept 5 bases outside the gene matches. CDR3 length equals 15 residues. Per germline, CDR1 LGHNA and CDR2 YNFKEQ. The CDR3 DNA reads as TGTGCCAGCAGCCAAACCTACAGGGGTCAAGAGACCCAGTACTTC. Translated, it gives CASSQTYRGQETQYF.

The V gene is TRBV27, the J gene TRBJ1-3; D is unclear. The CDR3 loop spans 13 amino acids. Per the germline V gene, CDR1 is MNHEY and CDR2 is SMNVEV (reference sequence). V was clipped by 5 bases and J by 2 bases, with 7 bases between them. CDR3 DNA: TGTGCCAGCAGTCGGGGTCCTGGAAACACCATATATTTT. This encodes CASSRGPGNTIYF.

The gene calls are TRBV6-5 and TRBJ2-1; D perhaps matches TRBD2 (6 bases). The germline gives CDR1 MNHEY, CDR2 SVGAGI. With 5 bases removed from V and 8 bases from J, the gap between germline ends came to 16 bases. This CDR3 comprises 14 residues. The CDR3 DNA sequence: TGTGCCAGCAGTCCCCGCCTGGGGGGAGATGAGCAGTTCTTC. Translation gives CASSPRLGGDEQFF.

V and J are TRBV11-1 and TRBJ2-7; possibly TRBD1 for D (6 bases). This CDR3 region has 14 residues. V shed 3 bases and J shed 2 bases, with 11 bases lying between them. Germline V lookup: CDR1 SGHAT, CDR2 FQDESV (reference sequence). CDR3 loop: CASSFSRGTYEQYF. The CDR3 DNA sequence: TGTGCCAGCAGCTTCTCCAGGGGAACCTACGAGCAGTACTTC.

The V and J genes are TRBV4-1 and TRBJ1-1, with D unclear. Germline V lookup: CDR1 MGHRA, CDR2 YSYEKL. V was clipped by 3 bases and J by 6 bases, with 8 bases between them. The CDR3 sequence is 12 residues long. The CDR3 sequence is CASSHFSSEAFF. The CDR3 DNA reads as TGCGCCAGCAGCCACTTCTCGTCTGAAGCTTTCTTT.

The chain has TRBV19 and TRBJ1-4; D uncertain. Germline assignment: CDR1 LNHDA and CDR2 SQIVND (reference sequence). V gave up 6 bases and J gave up 5 bases, with 16 bases separating them. The CDR3 spans 15 residues. CDR3 sequence reads: CASSSVVAGNEKLFF. DNA of the CDR3: TGTGCCAGTAGCAGCGTGGTAGCGGGGAATGAAAAACTGTTTTTT.

The V call is TRBV12-5, the J call TRBJ2-7, with a tentative D call TRBD1 (5 bases). This CDR3 is built from 14 residues. Deletions cut 1 base from V and 3 bases from J, with 10 bases between. The germline V gene has CDR1 LGHNT and CDR2 FRNRAP. The CDR3 region has the DNA TGTGCTAGTGGTTTGGACTACAGGAGCTACGAGCAGTACTTC. Translating it yields CASGLDYRSYEQYF. Complete variable domain (other parts from reference TRBV12-5 and TRBJ2-7): DARVTQTPRHKVTEMGQEVTMRCQPILGHNTVFWYRQTMMQGLELLAYFRNRAPLDDSGMPKDRFSAEMPDATLATLKIQPSEPRDSAVYFCASGLDYRSYEQYFGPGTRLTVT.

The chain is built from TRBV11-2 and TRBJ1-2, with 7 bases that match TRBD1. Germline V gene sequence: CDR1 SGHAT, CDR2 FQNNGV. The trim removed 5 bases at V and 4 bases at J, leaving 7 bases unmatched. The CDR3 is made up of 14 amino acids. The CDR3 here is CASSPLTGTYGYTF. Written as DNA, the CDR3 is TGTGCCAGCAGCCCTCTGACAGGGACCTATGGCTACACCTTC.

This chain links TRBV5-4 with TRBJ2-7; 10 bases match TRBD2. This CDR3 region has 14 residues. V gave up 3 bases and J gave up 3 bases; unmatched junction bases: 3. Germline CDR1 reads SGHNT; CDR2 reads YYREEE (reference sequence). The CDR3 region is CASSSTSGNYEQYF. The CDR3 nucleotides are TGTGCCAGCAGCTCCACTAGCGGGAACTACGAGCAGTACTTC. Drawing the rest from reference TRBV5-4 and TRBJ2-7, the complete variable domain is ETGVTQSPTHLIKTRGQQVTLRCSSQSGHNTVSWYQQALGQGPQFIFQYYREEENGRGNFPPRFSGLQFPNYSSELNVNALELDDSALYLCASSSTSGNYEQYFGPGTRLTVT.

V usage is TRBV30 and J usage is TRBJ2-1; 10 bases fit TRBD2. V trimming: 3 bases; J trimming: 8 bases; junction bases outside the gene matches: 1. The CDR3 length is 12 residues. Germline V gene data show CDR1 as GTSNPN and CDR2 as SVGIG (reference sequence). CDR3 in DNA: TGTGCCTGGAGCCTAGCGGGAGATGAGCAGTTCTTC. Its protein product is CAWSLAGDEQFF.